This TCR beta chain was profiled in a study of cytomegalovirus exposure and HLA in healthy donors. It was healthy bone marrow donors who served as donors. The length of the CDR3 is 15 residues. Unmatched junction bases numbered 9, after V lost 4 bases and J lost 4 bases. Germline V gives CDR1 SGDLS, CDR2 YYNGEE. PCR involved 60 Vbeta and 13 Jbeta primers. The protocol was immunoSEQ multiplex PCR, while the TCRdb copy is restricted to in-frame clones and leaves out a portion. The data show approximately 170,000 clones, around 85% seen once. Turning to this clone: Its antigen remains unknown.

Study-wide points: Being productive about 90% or about 30% of the time was typical of most TCR beta V segments in an earlier analysis.

The gene calls are TRBV9 and TRBJ2-5; 8 nucleotides match TRBD2. This receptor was identified in a boy aged 2 to 10 in good health and CMV-seronegative. Sequences were obtained from PBMCs. CDR3 sequence reads: CASSTAPLAGETQYF. CDR3 sequence (DNA): TGTGCCAGCAGCACGGCCCCTCTAGCGGGAGAGACCCAGTACTTC.